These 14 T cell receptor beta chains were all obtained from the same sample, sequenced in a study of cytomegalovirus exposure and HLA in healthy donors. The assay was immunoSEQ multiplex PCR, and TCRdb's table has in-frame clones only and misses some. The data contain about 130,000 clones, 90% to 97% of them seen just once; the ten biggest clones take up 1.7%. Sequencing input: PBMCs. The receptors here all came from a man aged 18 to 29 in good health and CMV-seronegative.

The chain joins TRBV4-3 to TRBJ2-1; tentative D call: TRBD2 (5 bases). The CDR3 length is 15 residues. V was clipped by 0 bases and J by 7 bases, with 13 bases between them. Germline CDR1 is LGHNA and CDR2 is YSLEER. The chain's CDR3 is CASSQDRDSANEQFF. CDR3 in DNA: TGCGCCAGCAGCCAAGATAGGGATAGCGCTAATGAGCAGTTCTTC.

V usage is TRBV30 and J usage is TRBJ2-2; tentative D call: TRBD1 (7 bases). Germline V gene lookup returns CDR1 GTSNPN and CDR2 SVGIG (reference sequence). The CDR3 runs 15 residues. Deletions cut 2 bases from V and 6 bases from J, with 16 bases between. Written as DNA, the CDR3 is TGTGCCTGGAGTCTGAGACAGGGAGGTGCCGGGGAGCTGTTTTTT. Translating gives CAWSLRQGGAGELFF.

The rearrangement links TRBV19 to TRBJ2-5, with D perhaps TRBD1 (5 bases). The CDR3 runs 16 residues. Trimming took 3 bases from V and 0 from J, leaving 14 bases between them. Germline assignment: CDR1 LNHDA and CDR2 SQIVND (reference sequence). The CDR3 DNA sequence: TGTGCCAGTAGTATTAGACAGATGCCTAACCAAGAGACCCAGTACTTC. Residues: CASSIRQMPNQETQYF.

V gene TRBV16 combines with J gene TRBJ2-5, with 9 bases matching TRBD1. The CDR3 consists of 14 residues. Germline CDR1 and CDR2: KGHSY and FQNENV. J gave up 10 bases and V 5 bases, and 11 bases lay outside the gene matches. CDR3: CASSSNRGHILQYF. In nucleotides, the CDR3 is TGTGCCAGCAGCTCGAACAGGGGGCACATCCTCCAGTACTTC.

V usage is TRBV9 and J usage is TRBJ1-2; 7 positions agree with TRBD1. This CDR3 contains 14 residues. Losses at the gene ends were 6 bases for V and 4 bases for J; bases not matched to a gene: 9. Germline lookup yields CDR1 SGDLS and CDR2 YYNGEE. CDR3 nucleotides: TGTGCCAGCAATCCAGGGGGTGGACTCTATGGCTACACCTTC. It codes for CASNPGGGLYGYTF.

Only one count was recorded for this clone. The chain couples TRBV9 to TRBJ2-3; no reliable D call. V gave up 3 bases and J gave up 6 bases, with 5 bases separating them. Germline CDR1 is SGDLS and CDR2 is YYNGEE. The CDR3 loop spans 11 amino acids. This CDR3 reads CASSARDTQYF. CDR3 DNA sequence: TGTGCCAGCAGCGCGAGGGATACGCAGTATTTT.

The CDR3 spells CAWHPRLAGWSSDTQYF. CDR3 nucleotides: TGTGCCTGGCACCCCCGACTAGCGGGATGGTCGTCAGATACGCAGTATTTT. This sequence joins TRBV30 and TRBJ2-3, with 11 bases lining up with TRBD2. Germline V gives CDR1 GTSNPN, CDR2 SVGIG (reference sequence). There are 17 residues in the CDR3. V trimming: 5 bases; J trimming: 4 bases; junction bases outside the gene matches: 14.

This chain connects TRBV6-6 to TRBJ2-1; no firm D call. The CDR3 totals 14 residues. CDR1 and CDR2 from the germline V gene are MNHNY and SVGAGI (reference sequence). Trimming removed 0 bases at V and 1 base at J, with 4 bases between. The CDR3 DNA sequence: TGTGCCAGCAGTTACTCCGGGTCCTACAATGAGCAGTTCTTC. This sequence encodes CASSYSGSYNEQFF.

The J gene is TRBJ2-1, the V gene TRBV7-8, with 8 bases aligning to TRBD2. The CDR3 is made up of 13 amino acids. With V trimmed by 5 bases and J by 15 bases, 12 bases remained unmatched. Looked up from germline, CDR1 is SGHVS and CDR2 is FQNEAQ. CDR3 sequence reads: CASSALASGLGFF. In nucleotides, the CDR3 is TGTGCCAGCAGCGCGCTCGCTAGCGGGCTGGGGTTCTTC.

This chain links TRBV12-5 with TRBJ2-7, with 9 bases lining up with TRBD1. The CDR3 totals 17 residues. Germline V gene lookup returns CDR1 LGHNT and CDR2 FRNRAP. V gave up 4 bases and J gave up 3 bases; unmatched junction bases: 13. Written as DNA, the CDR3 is TGTGCTAGTGGTTCCCCAACTCCCGGACAGGGGTTCTACGAGCAGTACTTC. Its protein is CASGSPTPGQGFYEQYF.

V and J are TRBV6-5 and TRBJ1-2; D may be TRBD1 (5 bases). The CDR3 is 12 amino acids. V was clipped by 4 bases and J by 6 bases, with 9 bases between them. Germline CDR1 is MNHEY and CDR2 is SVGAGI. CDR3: CASSSQGDGYTF. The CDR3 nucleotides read TGTGCCAGCAGTTCCCAGGGTGATGGCTACACCTTC.

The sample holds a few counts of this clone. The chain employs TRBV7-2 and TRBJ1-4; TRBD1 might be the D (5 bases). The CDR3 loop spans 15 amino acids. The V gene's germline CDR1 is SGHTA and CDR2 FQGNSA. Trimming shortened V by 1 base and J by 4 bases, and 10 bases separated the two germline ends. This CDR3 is CASSLEWQGNEKLFF. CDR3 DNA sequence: TGTGCCAGCAGCTTAGAGTGGCAGGGTAATGAAAAACTGTTTTTT.

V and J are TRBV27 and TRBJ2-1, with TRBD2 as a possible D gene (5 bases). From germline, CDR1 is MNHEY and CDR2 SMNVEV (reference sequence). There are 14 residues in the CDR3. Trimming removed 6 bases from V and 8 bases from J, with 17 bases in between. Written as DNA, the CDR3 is TGTGCCAGCAGCATCACTGGGGAGTCATATGAGCAGTTCTTC. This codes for CASSITGESYEQFF.

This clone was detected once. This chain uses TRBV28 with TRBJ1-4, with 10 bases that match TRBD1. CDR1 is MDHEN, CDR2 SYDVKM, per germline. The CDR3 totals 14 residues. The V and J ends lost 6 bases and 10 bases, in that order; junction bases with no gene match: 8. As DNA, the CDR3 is TGTGCCAGCAGCCCGGGGACAGGGGTTTTAAAACTGTTTTTT. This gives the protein CASSPGTGVLKLFF. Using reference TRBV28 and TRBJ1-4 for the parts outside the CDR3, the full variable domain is DVKVTQSSRYLVKRTGEKVFLECVQDMDHENMFWYRQDPGLGLRLIYFSYDVKMKEKGDIPEGYSVSREKKERFSLILESASTNQTSMYLCASSPGTGVLKLFFGSGTQLSVL.